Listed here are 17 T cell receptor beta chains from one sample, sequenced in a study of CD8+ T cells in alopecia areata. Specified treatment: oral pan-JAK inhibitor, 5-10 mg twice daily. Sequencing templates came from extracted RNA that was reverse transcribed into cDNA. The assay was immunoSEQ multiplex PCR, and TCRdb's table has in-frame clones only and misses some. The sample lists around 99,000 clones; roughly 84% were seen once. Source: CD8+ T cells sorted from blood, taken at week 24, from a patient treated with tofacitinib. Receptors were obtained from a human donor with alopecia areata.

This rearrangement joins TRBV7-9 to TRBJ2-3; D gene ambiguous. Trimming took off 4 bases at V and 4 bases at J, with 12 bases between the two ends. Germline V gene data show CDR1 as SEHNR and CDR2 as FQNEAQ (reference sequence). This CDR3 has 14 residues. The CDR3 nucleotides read TGTGCCAGCAGCTCTGACACGGCGGCAGATACGCAGTATTTT. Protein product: CASSSDTAADTQYF.

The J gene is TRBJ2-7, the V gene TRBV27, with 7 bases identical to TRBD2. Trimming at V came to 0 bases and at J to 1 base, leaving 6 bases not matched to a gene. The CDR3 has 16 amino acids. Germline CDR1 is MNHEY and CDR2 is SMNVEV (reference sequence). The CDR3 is CASSLSPGTISYEQYF. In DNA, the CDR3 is TGTGCCAGCAGTTTATCGCCCGGGACTATTTCCTACGAGCAGTACTTC.

CDR3 sequence (DNA): TGCAGCGTAGAATCATTGTCCTACGAGCAGTACTTC. Its protein product is CSVESLSYEQYF. V gene TRBV29-1 combines with J gene TRBJ2-7; no firm D call. Germline CDR1 SQVTM, CDR2 ANQGSEA. The V and J ends lost 6 bases and 1 base respectively, with 10 bases between them. The CDR3 contains 12 residues.

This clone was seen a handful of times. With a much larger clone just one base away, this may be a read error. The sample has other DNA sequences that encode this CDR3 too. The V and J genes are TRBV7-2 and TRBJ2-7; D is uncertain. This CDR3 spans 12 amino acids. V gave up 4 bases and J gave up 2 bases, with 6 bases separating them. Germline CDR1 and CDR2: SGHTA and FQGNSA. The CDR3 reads CASSSQAYEQYF. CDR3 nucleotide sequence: TGTGCCAGCAGCTCCCAGGCCTACGAGCAGTACTTC.

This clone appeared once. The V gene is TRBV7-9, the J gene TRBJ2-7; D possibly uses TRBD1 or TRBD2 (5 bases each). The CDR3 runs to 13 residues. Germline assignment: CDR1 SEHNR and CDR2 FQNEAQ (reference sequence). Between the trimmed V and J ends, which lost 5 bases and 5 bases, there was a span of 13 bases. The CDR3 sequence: CASSPQGVNEQYF. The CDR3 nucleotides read TGTGCCAGCAGCCCCCAGGGAGTGAACGAGCAGTACTTC.

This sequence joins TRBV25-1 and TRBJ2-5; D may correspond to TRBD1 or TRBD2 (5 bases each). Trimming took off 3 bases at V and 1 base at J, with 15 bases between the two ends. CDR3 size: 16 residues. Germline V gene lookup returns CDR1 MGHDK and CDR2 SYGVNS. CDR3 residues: CASSDPRGRFQETQYF. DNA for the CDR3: TGTGCCAGCAGTGATCCTCGGGGCAGGTTCCAAGAGACCCAGTACTTC.

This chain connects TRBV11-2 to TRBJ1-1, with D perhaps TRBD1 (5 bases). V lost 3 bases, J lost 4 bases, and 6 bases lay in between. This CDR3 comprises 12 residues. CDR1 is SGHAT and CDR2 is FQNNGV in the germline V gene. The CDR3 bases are TGTGCCAGCAGCTTCGGGGGCACTGAAGCTTTCTTT. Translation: CASSFGGTEAFF.

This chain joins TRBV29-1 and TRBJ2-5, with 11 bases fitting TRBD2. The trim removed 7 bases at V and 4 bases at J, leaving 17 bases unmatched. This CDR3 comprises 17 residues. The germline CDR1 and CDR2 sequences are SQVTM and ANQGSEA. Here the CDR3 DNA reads TGCAGCGCCCATTCCCCACTAGCGGGGGCAAGCGGAGAGACCCAGTACTTC. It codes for CSAHSPLAGASGETQYF.

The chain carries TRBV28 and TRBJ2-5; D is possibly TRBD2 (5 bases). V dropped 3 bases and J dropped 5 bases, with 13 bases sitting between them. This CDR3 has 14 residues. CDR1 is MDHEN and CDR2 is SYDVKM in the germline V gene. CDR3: CASSFIEGTETQYF. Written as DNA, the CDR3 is TGTGCCAGCAGTTTTATTGAGGGAACGGAGACCCAGTACTTC.

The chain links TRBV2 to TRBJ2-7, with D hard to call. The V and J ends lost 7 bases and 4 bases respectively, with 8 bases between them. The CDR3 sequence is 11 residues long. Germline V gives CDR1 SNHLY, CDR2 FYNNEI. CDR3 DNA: TGTGCCAGCACCGTGGGGTACGAGCAGTACTTC. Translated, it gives CASTVGYEQYF.

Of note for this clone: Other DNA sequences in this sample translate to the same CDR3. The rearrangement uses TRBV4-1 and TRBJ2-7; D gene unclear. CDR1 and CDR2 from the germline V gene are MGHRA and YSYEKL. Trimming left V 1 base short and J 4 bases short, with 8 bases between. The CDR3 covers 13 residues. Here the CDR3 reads CASSQVGLYEQYF. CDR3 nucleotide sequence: TGCGCCAGCAGCCAAGTAGGCCTTTACGAGCAGTACTTC.

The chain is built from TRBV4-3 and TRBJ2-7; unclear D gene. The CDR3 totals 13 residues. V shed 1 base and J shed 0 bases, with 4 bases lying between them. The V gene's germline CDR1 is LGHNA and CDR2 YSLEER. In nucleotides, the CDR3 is TGCGCCAGCAGCCAAGGGAGCTCCTACGAGCAGTACTTC. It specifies CASSQGSSYEQYF.

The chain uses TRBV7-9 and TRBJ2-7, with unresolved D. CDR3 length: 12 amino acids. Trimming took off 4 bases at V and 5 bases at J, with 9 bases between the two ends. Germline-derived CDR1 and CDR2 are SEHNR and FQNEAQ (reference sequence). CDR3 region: CASSSSLNEQYF. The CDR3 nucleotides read TGTGCCAGCAGCTCCTCCCTAAACGAGCAGTACTTC.

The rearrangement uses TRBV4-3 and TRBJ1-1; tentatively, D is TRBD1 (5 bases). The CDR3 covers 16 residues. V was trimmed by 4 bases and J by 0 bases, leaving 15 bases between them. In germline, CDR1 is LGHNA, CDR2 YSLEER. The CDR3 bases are TGCGCCAGCAGCCCTACCCAGGGAAGCCTGAACACTGAAGCTTTCTTT. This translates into CASSPTQGSLNTEAFF.

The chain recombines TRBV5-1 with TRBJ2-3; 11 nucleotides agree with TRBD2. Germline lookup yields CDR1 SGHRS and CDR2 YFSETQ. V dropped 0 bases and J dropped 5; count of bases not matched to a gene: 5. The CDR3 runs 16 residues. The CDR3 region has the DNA TGCGCCAGCAGCTTGGAGCCTAGCGGGGGGATAGATACGCAGTATTTT. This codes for CASSLEPSGGIDTQYF.

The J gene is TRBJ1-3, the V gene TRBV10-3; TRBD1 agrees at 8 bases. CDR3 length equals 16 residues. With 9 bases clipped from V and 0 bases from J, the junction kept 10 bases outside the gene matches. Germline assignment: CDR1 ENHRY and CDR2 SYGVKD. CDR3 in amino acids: CAIGLGQGYSGNTIYF. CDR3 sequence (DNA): TGTGCCATTGGACTTGGACAGGGCTACTCTGGAAACACCATATATTTT.

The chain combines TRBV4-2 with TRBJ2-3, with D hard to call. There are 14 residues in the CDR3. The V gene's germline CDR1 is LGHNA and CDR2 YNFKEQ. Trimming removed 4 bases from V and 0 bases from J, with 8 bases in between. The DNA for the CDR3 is TGTGCCAGCAGCCCCCGCCAAAGCACAGATACGCAGTATTTT. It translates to CASSPRQSTDTQYF.